This record looks at one TCR beta chain sequence and its context. Its target is unknown. TCRdb's table, derived via immunoSEQ multiplex PCR, lists solely in-frame clones and lacks some. The data hold tens of thousands of clones, with under 95% observed a single time. Trimming removed 8 bases from V and 0 bases from J, with 8 bases in between. The CDR3 totals 13 residues. In germline, CDR1 is SNHLY, CDR2 FYNNEI. The time point was: new active TB diagnosis, blood taken before or within 7 days of starting treatment. On average approximately 100,000 T cells per donor were immunosequenced. The data originate from a study of T cells in tuberculosis. The overall study: IGRA-negative adolescents, IGRA-positive adolescents with latent tuberculosis and adults with active tuberculosis formed this South African cohort. Within 7 days of starting treatment, or before, PBMC were stored.

General observations from the study: Classification accuracy was 75% to 90% (AUROC 0.90) with the GMM-specific repertoire.

The V gene is TRBV2, the J gene TRBJ1-3; D uncertain. This TCR came from an adult with tuberculosis. The source material was PBMCs, sampled at tuberculosis diagnosis. The CDR3 here is CASYLSSGNTIYF. CDR3 bases: TGTGCCAGCTACCTGAGCTCTGGAAACACCATATATTTT.